These 5 T cell receptor beta chains originate from one sample sequenced in a study of CD8 T cells in ankylosing spondylitis. TCRdb passed the 5' RACE reads through MiXCR, listing each CDR3 protein once. Here the sample spans roughly 250,000 distinct CDR3 sequences, 10% to 13% being singletons. Sequencing used blood, either unsorted or a sorted T cell fraction (not recorded which). These receptors were obtained from a male donor with ankylosing spondylitis or in good health (not recorded which).

This clonotype occurred many times. V usage is TRBV12-3 or TRBV12-4 and J usage is TRBJ2-5; a weak D match, TRBD2 (7 bases). The CDR3 is 15 residues long. V lost 5 bases to trimming and J lost 5 bases, with 18 bases between them. The CDR3, as DNA: TGTGCCAGCAGTCCACCACGGGGGGCAGGGGAGACCCAGTACTTC. Translated: CASSPPRGAGETQYF.

This clonotype was recorded at least ten times. The chain couples TRBV20-1 to TRBJ1-5; no clear D. The length of the CDR3 is 13 residues. V dropped 1 base and J dropped 4 bases, with 8 bases sitting between them. In germline, CDR1 is DFQATT, CDR2 SNEGSKA (reference sequence). The CDR3, as DNA: TGCAGTGCTAGAGCGGTAGGAAATCAGCCCCAGCATTTT. Protein: CSARAVGNQPQHF.

This clonotype was detected ten times or more. The genes are TRBV7-2 and TRBJ2-4, with TRBD1 identical over 9 bases. The CDR3 length is 15 residues. V was clipped by 5 bases and J by 4 bases; unmatched bases: 6. Germline V gives CDR1 SGHTA, CDR2 FQGNSA. CDR3 protein: CASSLYGQGKNIQYF. The CDR3 DNA reads as TGTGCCAGCAGCCTCTACGGACAGGGGAAAAACATTCAGTACTTC.

This clonotype was seen only a few times. The chain uses TRBV11-3 and TRBJ2-3; D remains ambiguous. The germline CDR1 and CDR2 sequences are SGHNT and YENEEA. This CDR3 contains 14 residues. The V gene lost 7 bases and the J gene lost 9 bases, with 20 bases spanning the gap. The CDR3 reads CASKNLQPPETQYF. Written as DNA, the CDR3 is TGTGCCAGCAAAAACCTCCAGCCGCCGGAGACGCAGTATTTT.

The CDR3 reads CASRPGTSGGTDTQYF. DNA for the CDR3: TGTGCCAGCAGGCCCGGGACTAGCGGGGGTACAGATACGCAGTATTTT. V is TRBV12-3 or TRBV12-4 and J is TRBJ2-3; 14 nucleotides agree with TRBD2. J was trimmed by 3 bases and V by 6 bases; bases with no gene match: 5. The CDR3 sequence is 16 residues long.